This is a list of T cell receptor beta chains from one sample in a study of blood T cell repertoires in COVID-19. Measured with immunoSEQ multiplex PCR; TCRdb has only the in-frame clones, and not every one. The sample has around 23,000 clones, about two thirds seen once. Sequenced material: peripheral blood. The receptors originated from an elderly woman with acute or convalescent COVID-19. CDR3s include the opening cysteine and the closing phenylalanine or tryptophan.

v_call | cdr3_aa
TRBV10-3 | CASRGSYNSPLHF
TRBV2 | CASSGDRGRGQPQHF
TRBV5-1 | CASNRLAGEGEQYF
TRBV6-1 | CASSETGPPNQPQHF
TRBV5-1 | CASSVQGSYEQYF
TRBV5-1 | CASSRDWSTGELFF
TRBV29-1 | CSEKLLGQGYEQYF
TRBV4-3 | CASSPGGTYTQYF
TRBV2 | CASRETPANTGELFF
TRBV2 | CASRPFSLAGRAENYEQYF
TRBV28 | CASSLGGGGPQNIQYF
TRBV6-5 | CASSPTGGSLYGYTF
TRBV6-2/TRBV6-3 | CASSHVAGDSYEQYF
TRBV4-2 | CASSQGPLDSFTEAFF
TRBV5-1 | CASSSNPGTGGRSPLHF
TRBV7-6 | CASSLSHNYYEQYF
TRBV19 | CASSHTGGFQPQHF
TRBV7-9 | CASSLAIGTGSEQYF
TRBV19 | CASRQGGTDTQYF
TRBV12-3/TRBV12-4 | CASSLTGGEQFF
TRBV19 | CASSITGGSYNEQFF
TRBV18 | CASSQGLAEGADTQYF
TRBV11-2 | CASSWTGRGNTIYF
TRBV19 | CASSAASGYEQYF
TRBV27 | CASSLDRDYGYTF
TRBV3-1/TRBV3-2 | CASSRPGRGTYEQYF
TRBV30 | CAWTSGQGGIQYF
TRBV2 | CASDFGGRLTGELFF
TRBV1 | CTSSPTSGGAKDTQYF
TRBV7-8 | CASSLSGSGTGELFF
TRBV10-3 | CAIGEQGEQYF
TRBV14 | CASSQVSGRGSYGYTF
TRBV6-5 | CASSYPTGTGYTF
TRBV30 | CAVGGRSSYNSPLHF
TRBV5-1 | CASSGGSSYEQYF